This T cell receptor beta chain appears in the sequencing data of a study of chemoradiotherapy in HPV16-positive cancers. In germline, CDR1 is SGHVS, CDR2 FNYEAQ. The CDR3 is 14 residues long. With 5 bases removed from V and 4 bases from J, the gap between germline ends came to 14 bases. Clones were read by immunoSEQ multiplex PCR, and TCRdb kept only the in-frame ones, dropping some. The sample gives 20,000 to 25,000 clones, around 87% of which show up once; more than 2% is in the top ten. This sequence was found in a human donor with HPV-associated anogenital cancer. The chain carries TRBV7-6 and TRBJ1-2; D gene uncertain. The sample here was blood, taken from a patient who underwent chemoradiotherapy. The DNA of the CDR3 is TGTGCCAGCAGCCGCTATAACTTAGGCTATGGCTACACCTTC. Translating gives CASSRYNLGYGYTF.